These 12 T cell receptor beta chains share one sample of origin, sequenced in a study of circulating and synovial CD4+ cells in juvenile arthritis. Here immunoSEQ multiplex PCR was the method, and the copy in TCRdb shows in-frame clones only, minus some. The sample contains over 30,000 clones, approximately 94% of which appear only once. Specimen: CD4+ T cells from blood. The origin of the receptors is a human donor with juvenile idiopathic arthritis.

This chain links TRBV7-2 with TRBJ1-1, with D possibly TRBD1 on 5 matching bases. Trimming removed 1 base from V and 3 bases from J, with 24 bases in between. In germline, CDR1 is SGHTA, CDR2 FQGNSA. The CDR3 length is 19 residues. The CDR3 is CASSLGIATTSGGYTEAFF. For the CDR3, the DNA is TGTGCCAGCAGCTTAGGTATCGCAACGACGTCGGGGGGGTACACTGAAGCTTTCTTT.

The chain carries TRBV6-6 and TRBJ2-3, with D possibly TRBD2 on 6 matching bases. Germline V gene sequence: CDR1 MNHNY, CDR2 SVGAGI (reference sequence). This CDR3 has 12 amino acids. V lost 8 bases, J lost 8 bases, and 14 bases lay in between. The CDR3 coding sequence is TGTGCCAGCGAGAAATTGGGGGGTACGCAGTATTTT. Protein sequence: CASEKLGGTQYF.

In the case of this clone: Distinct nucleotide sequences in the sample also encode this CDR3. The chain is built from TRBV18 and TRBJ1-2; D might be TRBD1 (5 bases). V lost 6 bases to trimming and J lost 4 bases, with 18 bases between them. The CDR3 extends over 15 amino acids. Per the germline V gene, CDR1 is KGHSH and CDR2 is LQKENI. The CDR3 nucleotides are TGTGCCAGCTCTCCCGGGGTGAGCGGGGGCTATGGCTACACCTTC. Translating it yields CASSPGVSGGYGYTF.

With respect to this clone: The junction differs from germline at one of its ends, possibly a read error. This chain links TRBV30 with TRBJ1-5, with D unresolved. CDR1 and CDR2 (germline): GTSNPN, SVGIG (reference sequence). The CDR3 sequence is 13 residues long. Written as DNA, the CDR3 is TGTGTCTGGAGTGTACGAGGGAATCAGCCCCAGCATTTT. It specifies CVWSVRGNQPQHF.

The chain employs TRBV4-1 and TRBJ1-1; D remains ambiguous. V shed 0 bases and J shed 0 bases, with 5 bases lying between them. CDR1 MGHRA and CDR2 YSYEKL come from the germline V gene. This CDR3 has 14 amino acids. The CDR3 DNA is TGCGCCAGCAGCCAAGATGCGGTGAACACTGAAGCTTTCTTT. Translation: CASSQDAVNTEAFF.

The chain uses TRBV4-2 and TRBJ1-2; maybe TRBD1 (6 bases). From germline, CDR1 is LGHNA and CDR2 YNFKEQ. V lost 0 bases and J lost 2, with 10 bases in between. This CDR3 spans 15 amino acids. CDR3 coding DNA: TGTGCCAGCAGCCAAGATCGGGACAAAAACTATGGCTACACCTTC. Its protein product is CASSQDRDKNYGYTF.

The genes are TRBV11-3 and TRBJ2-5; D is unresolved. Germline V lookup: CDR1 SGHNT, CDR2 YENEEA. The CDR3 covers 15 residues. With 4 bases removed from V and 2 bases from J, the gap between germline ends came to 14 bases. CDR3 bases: TGTGCCAGCAGCTCGACACATCAGGCTCAAGAGACCCAGTACTTC. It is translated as CASSSTHQAQETQYF.

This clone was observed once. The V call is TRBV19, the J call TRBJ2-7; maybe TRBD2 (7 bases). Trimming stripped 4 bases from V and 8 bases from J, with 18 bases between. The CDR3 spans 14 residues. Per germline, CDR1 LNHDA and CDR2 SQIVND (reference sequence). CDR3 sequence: CASSKGGAGAKQYF. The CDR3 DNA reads TGTGCCAGTAGTAAAGGCGGGGCGGGGGCGAAGCAGTACTTC.

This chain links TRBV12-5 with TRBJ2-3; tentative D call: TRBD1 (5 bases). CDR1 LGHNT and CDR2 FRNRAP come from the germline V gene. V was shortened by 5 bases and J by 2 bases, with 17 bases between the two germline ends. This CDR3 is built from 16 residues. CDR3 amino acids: CASGPQVSAFTDTQYF. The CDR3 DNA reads TGTGCTAGTGGTCCACAGGTCTCTGCATTCACAGATACGCAGTATTTT. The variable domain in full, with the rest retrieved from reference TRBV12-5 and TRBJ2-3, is DARVTQTPRHKVTEMGQEVTMRCQPILGHNTVFWYRQTMMQGLELLAYFRNRAPLDDSGMPKDRFSAEMPDATLATLKIQPSEPRDSAVYFCASGPQVSAFTDTQYFGPGTRLTVL.

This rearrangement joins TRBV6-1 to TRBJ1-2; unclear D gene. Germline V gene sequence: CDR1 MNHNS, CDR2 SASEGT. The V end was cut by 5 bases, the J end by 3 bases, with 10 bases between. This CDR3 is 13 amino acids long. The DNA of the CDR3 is TGTGCCAGCAGTCCGTCAACGGACTATGGCTACACCTTC. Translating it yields CASSPSTDYGYTF.

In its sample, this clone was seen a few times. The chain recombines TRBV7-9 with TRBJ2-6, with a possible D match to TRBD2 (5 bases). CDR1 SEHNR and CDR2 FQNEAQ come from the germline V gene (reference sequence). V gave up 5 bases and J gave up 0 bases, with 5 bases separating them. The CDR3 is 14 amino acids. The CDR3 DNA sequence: TGTGCCAGCAGCGAGGGCTCTGGGGCCAACGTCCTGACTTTC. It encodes CASSEGSGANVLTF.

The CDR3, as DNA: TGTGCCAGCAGTATGTCCGGGACAAATTATGGCTACACCTTC. Its protein is CASSMSGTNYGYTF. This chain connects TRBV27 to TRBJ1-2, with D maybe TRBD1 (6 bases). Germline lookup yields CDR1 MNHEY and CDR2 SMNVEV (reference sequence). This CDR3 spans 14 amino acids. Trimming took off 5 bases at V and 5 bases at J, with 15 bases between the two ends.